This T cell receptor beta chain was identified in a study of blood T cell repertoires in COVID-19. The wider study: Specimens from acute and convalescent COVID-19 originated in the United States, Italy and Spain.

TCRdb keeps only in-frame clones here, not all; method: immunoSEQ multiplex PCR. The sample has fewer than 300,000 clones, roughly 79% seen once; the top ten hold 2.5% to 3%. The V end was cut by 5 bases, the J end by 3 bases, with 14 bases between. Germline CDR1 SNHLY, CDR2 FYNNEI. The CDR3 length is 14 residues. The chain combines TRBV2 with TRBJ2-7; a weak D match, TRBD2 (6 bases). What was sequenced was peripheral blood. This receptor was identified in a woman aged 55 to 70 with active or convalescent COVID-19. CDR3: CASSIERAGYEQYF. CDR3 DNA sequence: TGTGCCAGCAGTATCGAGCGGGCCGGCTACGAGCAGTACTTC.